Below are 21 T cell receptor beta chains sequenced from a single sample in a study of blood T cell repertoires in COVID-19. Sequencing used immunoSEQ multiplex PCR; TCRdb keeps in-frame clones, though not all of them. Of about 260,000 clones listed, 80% to 90% are singletons. The sample was PBMCs or T cells enriched from blood (not recorded which). These receptors were obtained from a man aged 45-65 years who had been exposed to COVID-19.

In its sample, this clone was seen once. The gene calls are TRBV4-1 and TRBJ1-2, with a weak D call TRBD1 (6 bases). The germline V gene has CDR1 MGHRA and CDR2 YSYEKL. Trimming cost V 5 bases and J 0 bases, with 16 bases left between them. The CDR3 covers 16 residues. DNA for the CDR3: TGCGCCAGCAGCTGGACAGATTTCCAAGCTAACTATGGCTACACCTTC. Translating gives CASSWTDFQANYGYTF.

The chain links TRBV5-6 to TRBJ1-5; D possibly corresponds to TRBD1 (6 bases). The germline CDR1 and CDR2 sequences are SGHDT and YYEEEE. V was trimmed by 3 bases and J by 5 bases, leaving 18 bases between them. This CDR3 contains 16 residues. DNA of the CDR3: TGTGCCAGCAGCTACTCAGGACAGAACGTCTATCAGCCCCAGCATTTT. Encoded protein: CASSYSGQNVYQPQHF.

V is TRBV6-5 and J is TRBJ1-2; D remains unclear. The CDR3 covers 15 residues. Trimming took 6 bases from V and 4 from J, leaving 18 bases between them. Germline V gene data show CDR1 as MNHEY and CDR2 as SVGAGI. Written as DNA, the CDR3 is TGTGCCAGCAGCCGTGGGCCTCCCCGGGGCTATGGCTACACCTTC. Protein sequence: CASSRGPPRGYGYTF.

This chain joins TRBV2 and TRBJ1-5; D gene unclear. The germline V gene has CDR1 SNHLY and CDR2 FYNNEI. The CDR3 is 14 amino acids. Trimming pared 3 bases from V and 0 bases from J, leaving 6 bases between. CDR3 coding DNA: TGTGCCAGCAGTGAGGACTTTAGCAATCAGCCCCAGCATTTT. Its protein is CASSEDFSNQPQHF.

This chain links TRBV2 with TRBJ1-6; TRBD1 aligns across 8 bases. In germline, CDR1 is SNHLY, CDR2 FYNNEI. The CDR3 totals 15 residues. Trimming removed 6 bases from V and 11 bases from J; junction bases left unmatched: 12. The CDR3 loop is CASRFPQGAVTPLHF. The CDR3 DNA reads as TGTGCCAGCAGGTTTCCTCAGGGGGCAGTAACACCCCTCCACTTT.

The J gene is TRBJ1-5, the V gene TRBV28; TRBD1 matches at 8 bases. CDR3 length: 13 amino acids. Losses at the gene ends were 5 bases for V and 6 bases for J; bases not matched to a gene: 3. Germline lookup yields CDR1 MDHEN and CDR2 SYDVKM. CDR3 residues: CASSNTGGQPQHF. CDR3 nucleotides: TGTGCCAGCAGTAACACAGGGGGTCAGCCCCAGCATTTT.

The genes are TRBV2 and TRBJ2-2; D might be TRBD2 (6 bases). The CDR3 contains 15 residues. CDR1 and CDR2 from the germline V gene are SNHLY and FYNNEI. Trimming removed 4 bases at V and 4 bases at J, with 13 bases between. The CDR3: CASSGRAAFTGELFF. The CDR3 DNA follows: TGTGCCAGCAGTGGGAGGGCTGCGTTCACCGGGGAGCTGTTTTTT.

The chain joins TRBV3-1 (or the pseudogene TRBV3-2) to TRBJ2-7; TRBD1 is a possible D gene (6 bases). CDR3 length: 13 residues. V gave up 4 bases and J gave up 4 bases, with 11 bases separating them. The germline V gene encodes CDR1 LGHDT and CDR2 YNNKEL (reference sequence). The CDR3 DNA reads TGTGCCAGCAGCCGGACAGAATCATACGAGCAGTACTTC. Translating it yields CASSRTESYEQYF.

This clone was found a few times. The chain recombines TRBV19 with TRBJ2-3, with a possible D match to TRBD1 (5 bases). CDR1 and CDR2 (germline): LNHDA, SQIVND (reference sequence). CDR3 length equals 14 residues. Trimming left V 6 bases short and J 8 bases short, with 18 bases between. CDR3 sequence: CASSPRPPQGTQYF. CDR3 nucleotide sequence: TGTGCCAGTAGCCCACGACCCCCCCAGGGTACGCAGTATTTT.

The rearrangement joins TRBV5-6 to TRBJ1-4; tentative D call: TRBD1 (6 bases). Germline lookup yields CDR1 SGHDT and CDR2 YYEEEE. V lost 3 bases and J 4 bases, leaving 10 bases between the germline ends. The CDR3 contains 14 residues. This chain's CDR3 is CASSSTGGNEKLFF. In DNA, the CDR3 is TGTGCCAGCAGCTCGACAGGAGGTAATGAAAAACTGTTTTTT.

This chain connects TRBV7-9 to TRBJ1-6; a possible D gene is TRBD1 (6 bases). From germline, CDR1 is SEHNR and CDR2 FQNEAQ (reference sequence). Trimming removed 1 base at V and 8 bases at J, with 9 bases between. This CDR3 spans 14 amino acids. The CDR3 reads CASSLEGVYSPLHF. CDR3 nucleotides: TGTGCCAGCAGCTTAGAGGGGGTATATTCACCCCTCCACTTT.

V gene TRBV29-1 combines with J gene TRBJ1-1; D gene ambiguous. This CDR3 region has 11 residues. Trimming pared 4 bases from V and 10 bases from J, leaving 13 bases between. From germline, CDR1 is SQVTM and CDR2 ANQGSEA. This chain's CDR3 is CSVVEVQRAFF. The CDR3 DNA reads TGCAGCGTTGTGGAGGTCCAGCGAGCTTTCTTT. The whole variable domain, remainder taken from reference TRBV29-1 and TRBJ1-1, is SAVISQKPSRDICQRGTSLTIQCQVDSQVTMMFWYRQQPGQSLTLIATANQGSEATYESGFVIDKFPISRPNLTFSTLTVSNMSPEDSSIYLCSVVEVQRAFFGQGTRLTVV.

The V gene is TRBV6-6, the J gene TRBJ2-2, with unresolved D. CDR3 length: 11 amino acids. Germline V gene lookup returns CDR1 MNHNY and CDR2 SVGAGI (reference sequence). Trimming pared 6 bases from V and 7 bases from J, leaving 6 bases between. In DNA form, the CDR3 reads TGTGCCAGCAGCCCCGGCGGGGAGCTGTTTTTT. As protein: CASSPGGELFF.

The chain links TRBV12-3 or TRBV12-4 to TRBJ1-5; 7 bases match TRBD1. CDR3 size: 13 residues. V dropped 6 bases and J dropped 4; count of bases not matched to a gene: 3. CDR3 DNA sequence: TGTGCCAGCAGCTTACAGGGGAATCAGCCCCAGCATTTT. As protein: CASSLQGNQPQHF.

The chain combines TRBV30 with TRBJ1-6, with TRBD1 as a possible D gene (6 bases). Germline V gene lookup returns CDR1 GTSNPN and CDR2 SVGIG (reference sequence). The V gene lost 2 bases and the J gene lost 9 bases, with 11 bases spanning the gap. This CDR3 is built from 13 residues. The CDR3 DNA reads as TGTGCCTGGAGTCCGGGACACCTTTCACCCCTCCACTTT. Its translation: CAWSPGHLSPLHF.

The V and J genes are TRBV3-1 (or the pseudogene TRBV3-2) and TRBJ2-4; D is unresolved. From germline, CDR1 is LGHDT and CDR2 YNNKEL (reference sequence). The CDR3 sequence is 16 residues long. V dropped 3 bases and J dropped 2 bases, with 14 bases sitting between them. The CDR3 protein is CASSHGWRLTKNIQYF. In DNA, the CDR3 is TGTGCCAGCAGCCACGGGTGGCGGTTAACCAAAAACATTCAGTACTTC.

CDR3 sequence: CASSFSRNSNQPQHF. CDR3 sequence (DNA): TGTGCCAGCAGTTTTAGCCGTAATAGCAATCAGCCCCAGCATTTT. The chain joins TRBV27 to TRBJ1-5; unclear D gene. The germline V gene has CDR1 MNHEY and CDR2 SMNVEV (reference sequence). Trimming left V 3 bases short and J 0 bases short, with 9 bases between. There are 15 residues in the CDR3.

The chain employs TRBV27 and TRBJ1-2, with D possibly matching TRBD1 (5 bases). V was cut by 5 bases and J by 5 bases, with 18 bases left in between. The CDR3 loop spans 15 amino acids. Germline CDR1 reads MNHEY; CDR2 reads SMNVEV (reference sequence). The CDR3 nucleotides read TGTGCCAGCAGTCTCGGGGCGGGGACGGCTTATGGCTACACCTTC. This sequence encodes CASSLGAGTAYGYTF.

The chain is built from TRBV28 and TRBJ1-6, with D perhaps TRBD1 (6 bases). The CDR3 is 16 amino acids. V lost 4 bases and J lost 6, with 16 bases in between. The germline CDR1 and CDR2 sequences are MDHEN and SYDVKM. The CDR3 DNA is TGTGCCAGCAGTTCACCAACAGGGATGCGTAATTCACCCCTCCACTTT. Encoded protein: CASSSPTGMRNSPLHF.

The chain couples TRBV12-3 or TRBV12-4 to TRBJ1-1; D may be TRBD1 (6 bases). Deletions cut 6 bases from V and 7 bases from J, with 15 bases between. CDR3 length: 13 amino acids. DNA for the CDR3: TGTGCCAGCAGGGCAACCAGGGGTAGTGAAGCTTTCTTT. Translating gives CASRATRGSEAFF.

This chain links TRBV27 with TRBJ2-5; 7 bases line up with TRBD1. The CDR3 has 17 residues. J gave up 5 bases and V 3 bases, and 15 bases lay outside the gene matches. Germline V CDR1 and CDR2: MNHEY, SMNVEV (reference sequence). CDR3 DNA: TGTGCCAGCAGTTTCTCGATCGTAGACAGGGTAAGTGAGACCCAGTACTTC. As protein: CASSFSIVDRVSETQYF.